This T cell receptor (beta chain) emerged from a study of cytomegalovirus exposure and HLA in healthy donors. The PCR ran on 60 Vbeta and 13 Jbeta primers. Assay used: immunoSEQ multiplex PCR; TCRdb lists only in-frame clones, some missing. Among about 98,000 clones listed, roughly 70% were seen once. Germline-derived CDR1 and CDR2 are SGHTA and FQGNSA. The CDR3 runs to 14 residues. V was pared by 1 base and J by 5 bases, with 11 bases between. The V gene is TRBV7-2, the J gene TRBJ2-5; possibly TRBD1 for D (5 bases). The material sequenced was PBMCs. This TCR derives from a male donor in good health and CMV-seronegative. The CDR3 spells CASSLGGPGETQYF. The CDR3 bases are TGTGCCAGCAGCTTAGGTGGCCCAGGGGAGACCCAGTACTTC.